The next 24 T cell receptor beta chains were all read from a single sample in a study of blood T cell repertoires in COVID-19. Assay used: immunoSEQ multiplex PCR; TCRdb lists only in-frame clones, some missing. This sample yields approximately 130,000 clones, of which approximately 81% are seen a single time; 8.4% belongs to the top ten. The sample taken for sequencing was peripheral blood. Receptors originate from a woman aged 55-70 years with active or convalescent COVID-19.

V gene TRBV18 combines with J gene TRBJ1-1; a weak D match, TRBD1 (5 bases). The V gene lost 3 bases and the J gene lost 4 bases, with 9 bases spanning the gap. CDR1 is KGHSH and CDR2 is LQKENI in the germline V gene. The CDR3 has 13 residues. The CDR3 DNA reads as TGTGCCAGCTCACCTCAGGGAACCACTGAAGCTTTCTTT. It yields the protein CASSPQGTTEAFF.

The chain employs TRBV10-3 and TRBJ1-2; maybe TRBD1 (6 bases). Germline V gives CDR1 ENHRY, CDR2 SYGVKD. The CDR3 sequence is 17 residues long. Trimming took 0 bases from V and 6 from J, leaving 20 bases between them. CDR3 DNA sequence: TGTGCCATCAGTGAGTCGGGCGGGGGCAGGGGAAGGCATGGCTACACCTTC. This gives the protein CAISESGGGRGRHGYTF.

The V and J genes are TRBV2 and TRBJ2-2, with 8 bases that match TRBD2. There are 13 residues in the CDR3. V lost 7 bases, J lost 8 bases, and 6 bases stayed unmatched. CDR1 and CDR2 (germline): SNHLY, FYNNEI. In nucleotides, the CDR3 is TGTGCCAGCACCCGGGAGGGGTTAGGGGAGCTGTTTTTT. This codes for CASTREGLGELFF.

The rearrangement links TRBV28 to TRBJ2-3; D might be TRBD2 (6 bases). V lost 5 bases, J lost 6 bases, and 18 bases lay in between. CDR1 is MDHEN and CDR2 is SYDVKM in the germline V gene. The CDR3 covers 15 residues. CDR3 sequence: CASSGGTYGMDTQYF. CDR3 sequence (DNA): TGTGCCAGCAGTGGTGGGACTTACGGGATGGATACGCAGTATTTT.

The chain uses TRBV7-2 and TRBJ2-5; D might be TRBD2 (5 bases). The V end lost 4 bases, the J end lost 4 bases, and 19 bases lay between the germline ends. CDR1 and CDR2 from the germline V gene are SGHTA and FQGNSA. CDR3 length equals 16 residues. In nucleotides, the CDR3 is TGTGCCAGCAGCTACGAAAGAGGGAGAGGGCGAGAGACCCAGTACTTC. Its translation: CASSYERGRGRETQYF.

This clone was found a few times. This rearrangement joins TRBV28 to TRBJ1-5, with D perhaps matching TRBD1 (6 bases). The CDR3 is 13 amino acids. CDR1 is MDHEN, CDR2 SYDVKM, per germline. V was cut by 5 bases and J by 2 bases, with 7 bases left in between. CDR3 sequence reads: CASSRQGNQPQHF. The CDR3 DNA follows: TGTGCCAGCAGTCGACAGGGCAATCAGCCCCAGCATTTT.

The chain couples TRBV21-1 to TRBJ2-7; the D segment call TRBD2 is taken from the table without a DNA check. TRBV21-1 is shown as a pseudogene. This CDR3 region has 12 residues. CDR3: CASSKRSYEQYV. The CDR3 DNA sequence: TGTGCCAGCAGCAAACGGAGCTACGAGCAGTACGTC.

The gene calls are TRBV5-5 and TRBJ2-5; 13 bases fit TRBD2. After removal of 0 bases from V and 5 bases from J, the junction contained 4 bases not matched to a gene. The germline gives CDR1 SGHKS, CDR2 YYEKEE (reference sequence). There are 16 residues in the CDR3. The CDR3 sequence is CASSLGTSGSRETQYF. The DNA of the CDR3 is TGTGCCAGCAGCTTGGGGACTAGCGGGAGTAGGGAGACCCAGTACTTC.

This clone has more than one count but fewer than ten. The CDR3 DNA reads TGCGCCAGCAGCCTAATACAGGGGAGTGGCACTGAAGCTTTCTTT. This codes for CASSLIQGSGTEAFF. The chain recombines TRBV5-1 with TRBJ1-1; 7 nucleotides match TRBD1. The CDR3 covers 15 residues. The V and J ends lost 4 bases and 4 bases, in that order; junction bases with no gene match: 10. Germline V gene sequence: CDR1 SGHRS, CDR2 YFSETQ.

This clone was seen a single time. The chain joins TRBV9 to TRBJ1-2; 9 nucleotides match TRBD1. The ends lost 3 bases at V and 8 bases at J; junction bases unmatched: 8. This CDR3 contains 14 residues. In germline, CDR1 is SGDLS, CDR2 YYNGEE. The CDR3: CASSASQGARGYTF. In nucleotides, the CDR3 is TGTGCCAGCAGCGCTTCACAGGGGGCGCGGGGCTACACCTTC.

The CDR3 DNA follows: TGTGCCAGTAGTATTTCGGGAACCCCGTTCCGGGGCTACACCTTC. The encoded protein is CASSISGTPFRGYTF. This chain connects TRBV19 to TRBJ1-2; D not resolved. Trimming removed 3 bases from V and 8 bases from J, with 19 bases in between. This CDR3 contains 15 residues. Germline CDR1 is LNHDA and CDR2 is SQIVND (reference sequence).

CDR3 DNA: TGTGCCAGCAGTTACTCGATTGGGAGTAATGAGCAGTTCTTC. This translates into CASSYSIGSNEQFF. The rearrangement joins TRBV6-6 to TRBJ2-1; TRBD2 is a possible D gene (5 bases). Germline loops: CDR1 MNHNY, CDR2 SVGAGI (reference sequence). The germline V and J ends were trimmed by 0 bases and 7 bases, with 10 bases remaining between them. The CDR3 totals 14 residues.

CDR3 in amino acids: CASSQDETHYLSSYNEQFF. The CDR3 DNA follows: TGCGCCAGCAGCCAAGATGAAACCCACTACCTTAGCTCCTACAATGAGCAGTTCTTC. The genes are TRBV4-3 and TRBJ2-1; D not certain. Per germline, CDR1 LGHNA and CDR2 YSLEER. With 0 bases removed from V and 0 bases from J, the gap between germline ends came to 18 bases. The CDR3 length is 19 residues.

The chain uses TRBV5-6 and TRBJ1-1, with a tentative D call TRBD1 (5 bases). This CDR3 has 14 amino acids. Germline-derived CDR1 and CDR2 are SGHDT and YYEEEE. Trimming cost V 1 base and J 1 base, with 8 bases left between them. The CDR3 DNA follows: TGTGCCAGCAGCTTGTTCCAGGGGAACACTGAAGCTTTCTTT. Its protein is CASSLFQGNTEAFF.

This rearrangement joins TRBV4-2 to TRBJ2-3; D uncertain. Germline assignment: CDR1 LGHNA and CDR2 YNFKEQ. This CDR3 has 11 amino acids. V was clipped by 1 base and J by 6 bases, with 2 bases between them. CDR3 nucleotides: TGTGCCAGCAGCCAAGCGGATACGCAGTATTTT. Residues: CASSQADTQYF.

This clone has a handful of counts. The gene calls are TRBV29-1 and TRBJ1-1; no firm D call. CDR1 SQVTM and CDR2 ANQGSEA come from the germline V gene. The CDR3 has 13 amino acids. The V end was cut by 6 bases, the J end by 2 bases, with 13 bases between. CDR3 in amino acids: CSVHELKNTEAFF. In DNA form, the CDR3 reads TGCAGCGTGCACGAACTTAAAAACACTGAAGCTTTCTTT.

This clone was detected once. The rearrangement links TRBV3-1 (or the pseudogene TRBV3-2) to TRBJ1-1; D is possibly TRBD1 (5 bases). CDR1 is LGHDT and CDR2 is YNNKEL in the germline V gene (reference sequence). The CDR3 sequence is 12 residues long. Trimming removed 6 bases at V and 5 bases at J, with 10 bases between. CDR3 sequence: CASRGPETEAFF. CDR3 bases: TGTGCCAGCAGGGGGCCGGAAACTGAAGCTTTCTTT.

The chain is built from TRBV12-3 or TRBV12-4 and TRBJ2-3, with unresolved D. This CDR3 has 13 residues. Trimming removed 5 bases from V and 3 bases from J, with 9 bases in between. DNA for the CDR3: TGTGCCAGCAGTACTTTTAGTACAGATACGCAGTATTTT. Translation gives CASSTFSTDTQYF.

The DNA of the CDR3 is TGTGCCAGCAGCTTAGCACAGGATGGAAACACCATATATTTT. Encoded protein: CASSLAQDGNTIYF. The chain recombines TRBV7-8 with TRBJ1-3, with a tentative D call TRBD1 (5 bases). V lost 0 bases and J lost 3, with 6 bases in between. Germline V CDR1 and CDR2: SGHVS, FQNEAQ. The length of the CDR3 is 14 residues.

J is TRBJ2-5 and V is TRBV6-6; D gene unclear. The CDR3 contains 16 residues. CDR1 and CDR2 from the germline V gene are MNHNY and SVGAGI (reference sequence). V lost 2 bases and J 2 bases, leaving 15 bases between the germline ends. CDR3 DNA: TGTGCCAGCAGTTACCCCAACCGGAGTGGGCAAGAGACCCAGTACTTC. It yields the protein CASSYPNRSGQETQYF.

The gene calls are TRBV6-2 or TRBV6-3 and TRBJ2-7; 9 nucleotides match TRBD2. In germline, CDR1 is MNHEY, CDR2 SVGEGT. V lost 2 bases and J lost 7; bases outside the gene matches: 3. The CDR3 sequence is 13 residues long. The CDR3, as DNA: TGTGCCAGCAGTTACGCGGGGGGGAGGGAGCAGTACGTC. It is translated as CASSYAGGREQYV.

This chain joins TRBV28 and TRBJ2-5; 8 bases are shared with TRBD2. The CDR3 runs 15 residues. Trimming cost V 5 bases and J 1 base; bases outside gene matches: 6. The germline V gene encodes CDR1 MDHEN and CDR2 SYDVKM. This CDR3 reads CASSLTGGSQETQYF. The CDR3 bases are TGTGCCAGCAGTCTTACGGGGGGGTCCCAAGAGACCCAGTACTTC.

The rearrangement joins TRBV3-1 (or the pseudogene TRBV3-2) to TRBJ2-1; TRBD1 might be the D (6 bases). Trimming took off 1 base at V and 3 bases at J, with 16 bases between the two ends. This CDR3 comprises 17 residues. Germline assignment: CDR1 LGHDT and CDR2 YNNKEL (reference sequence). The CDR3 DNA is TGTGCCAGCAGCCAAGTCACGGACAGTACCCGCTACAATGAGCAGTTCTTC. Translating gives CASSQVTDSTRYNEQFF.

V usage is TRBV28 and J usage is TRBJ2-3; 10 positions match TRBD1. The CDR3 consists of 15 residues. Germline trimming cut 4 bases from V and 7 bases from J; bases unmatched to any gene: 8. The germline V gene has CDR1 MDHEN and CDR2 SYDVKM. The CDR3 DNA follows: TGTGCCAGCAGTTCACCGGGACAGGGGAGAAATACGCAGTATTTT. It specifies CASSSPGQGRNTQYF.